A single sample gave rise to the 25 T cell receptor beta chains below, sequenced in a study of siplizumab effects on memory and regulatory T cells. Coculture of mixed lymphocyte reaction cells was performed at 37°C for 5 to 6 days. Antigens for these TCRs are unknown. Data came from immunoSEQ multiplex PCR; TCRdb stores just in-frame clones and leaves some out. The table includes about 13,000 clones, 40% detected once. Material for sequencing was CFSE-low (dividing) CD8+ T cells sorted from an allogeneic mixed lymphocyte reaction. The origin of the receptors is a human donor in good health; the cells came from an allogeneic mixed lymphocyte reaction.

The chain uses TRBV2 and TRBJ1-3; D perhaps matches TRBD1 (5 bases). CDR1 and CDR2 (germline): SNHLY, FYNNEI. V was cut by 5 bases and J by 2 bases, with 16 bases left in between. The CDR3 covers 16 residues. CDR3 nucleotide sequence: TGTGCCAGCAGTAACCGCAGGGAAGTGGCTGGAAACACCATATATTTT. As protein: CASSNRREVAGNTIYF.

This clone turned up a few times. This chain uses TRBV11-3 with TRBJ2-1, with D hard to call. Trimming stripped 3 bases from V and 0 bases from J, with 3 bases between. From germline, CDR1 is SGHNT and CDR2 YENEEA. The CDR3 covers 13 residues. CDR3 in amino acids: CASSFDSYNEQFF. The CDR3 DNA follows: TGTGCCAGCAGCTTTGACTCCTACAATGAGCAGTTCTTC.

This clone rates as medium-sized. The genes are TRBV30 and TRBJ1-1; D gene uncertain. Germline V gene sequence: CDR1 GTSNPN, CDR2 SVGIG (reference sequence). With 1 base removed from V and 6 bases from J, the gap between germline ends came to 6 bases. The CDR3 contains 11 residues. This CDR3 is CAWSGAAEAFF. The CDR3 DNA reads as TGTGCCTGGAGTGGCGCAGCTGAAGCTTTCTTT. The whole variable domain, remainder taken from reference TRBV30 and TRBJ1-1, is SQTIHQWPATLVQPVGSPLSLECTVEGTSNPNLYWYRQAAGRGLQLLFYSVGIGQISSEVPQNLSASRPQDRQFILSSKKLLLSDSGFYLCAWSGAAEAFFGQGTRLTVV.

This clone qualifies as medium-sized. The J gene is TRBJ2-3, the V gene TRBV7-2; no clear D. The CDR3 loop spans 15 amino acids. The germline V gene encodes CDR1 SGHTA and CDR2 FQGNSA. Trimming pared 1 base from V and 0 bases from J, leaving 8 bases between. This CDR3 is CASSLDGYSTDTQYF. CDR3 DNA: TGTGCCAGCAGCTTAGACGGGTACAGCACAGATACGCAGTATTTT.

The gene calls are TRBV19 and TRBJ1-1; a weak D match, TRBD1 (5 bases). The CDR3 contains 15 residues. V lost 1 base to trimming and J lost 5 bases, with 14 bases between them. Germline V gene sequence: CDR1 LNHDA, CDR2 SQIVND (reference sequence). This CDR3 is CASSIVLAGGTEAFF. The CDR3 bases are TGTGCCAGTAGTATAGTTCTGGCCGGGGGGACTGAAGCTTTCTTT.

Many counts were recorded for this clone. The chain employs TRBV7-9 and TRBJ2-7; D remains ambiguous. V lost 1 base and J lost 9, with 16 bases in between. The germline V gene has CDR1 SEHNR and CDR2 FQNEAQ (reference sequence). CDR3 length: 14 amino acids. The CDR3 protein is CASSLGGIPGGQYF. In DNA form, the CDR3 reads TGTGCCAGCAGCTTAGGAGGCATCCCCGGCGGGCAGTACTTC.

The CDR3 coding sequence is TGTGCCAGCAGCTACCGGGACAGCTCCTACAATGAGCAGTTCTTC. Translated, it gives CASSYRDSSYNEQFF. The J gene is TRBJ2-1, the V gene TRBV7-6; 7 bases are shared with TRBD1. J gave up 0 bases and V 4 bases, and 3 bases lay outside the gene matches. Germline-derived CDR1 and CDR2 are SGHVS and FNYEAQ. The CDR3 consists of 15 residues.

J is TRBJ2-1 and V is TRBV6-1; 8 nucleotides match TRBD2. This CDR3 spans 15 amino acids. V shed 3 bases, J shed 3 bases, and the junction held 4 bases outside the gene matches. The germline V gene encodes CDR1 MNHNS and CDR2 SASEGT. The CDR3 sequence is CASSDVSGSYNEQFF. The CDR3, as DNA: TGTGCCAGCAGTGATGTAAGCGGGAGCTACAATGAGCAGTTCTTC.

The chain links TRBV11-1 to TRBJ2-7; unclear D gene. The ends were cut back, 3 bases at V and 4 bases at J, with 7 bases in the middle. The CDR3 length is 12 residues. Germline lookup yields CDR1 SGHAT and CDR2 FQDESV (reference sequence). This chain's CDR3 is CASSLWGYEQYF. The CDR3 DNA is TGTGCCAGCAGCTTGTGGGGTTACGAGCAGTACTTC.

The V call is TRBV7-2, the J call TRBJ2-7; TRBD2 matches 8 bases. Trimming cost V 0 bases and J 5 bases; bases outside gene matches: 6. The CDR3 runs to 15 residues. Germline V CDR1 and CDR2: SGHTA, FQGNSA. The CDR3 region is CASSLAVAGIDEQYF. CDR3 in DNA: TGTGCCAGCAGCTTAGCGGTAGCGGGAATCGACGAGCAGTACTTC.

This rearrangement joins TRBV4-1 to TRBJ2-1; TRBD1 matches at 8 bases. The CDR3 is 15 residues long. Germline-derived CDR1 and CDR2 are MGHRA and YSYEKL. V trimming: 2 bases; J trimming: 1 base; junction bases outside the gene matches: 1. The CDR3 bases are TGCGCCAGCAGCCAACGGACAGGGTCCTACAATGAGCAGTTCTTC. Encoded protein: CASSQRTGSYNEQFF.

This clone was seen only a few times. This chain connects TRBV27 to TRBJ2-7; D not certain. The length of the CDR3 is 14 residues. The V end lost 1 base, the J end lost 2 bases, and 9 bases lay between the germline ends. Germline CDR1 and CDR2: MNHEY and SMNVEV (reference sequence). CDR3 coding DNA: TGTGCCAGCAGTTTATTGGGGTTTACCTACGAGCAGTACTTC. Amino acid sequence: CASSLLGFTYEQYF.

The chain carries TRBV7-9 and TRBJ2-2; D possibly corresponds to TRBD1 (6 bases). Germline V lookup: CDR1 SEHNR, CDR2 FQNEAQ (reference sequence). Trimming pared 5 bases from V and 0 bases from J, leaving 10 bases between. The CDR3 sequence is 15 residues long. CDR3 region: CASSVHRANTGELFF. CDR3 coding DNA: TGTGCCAGCAGCGTTCACAGGGCGAACACCGGGGAGCTGTTTTTT.

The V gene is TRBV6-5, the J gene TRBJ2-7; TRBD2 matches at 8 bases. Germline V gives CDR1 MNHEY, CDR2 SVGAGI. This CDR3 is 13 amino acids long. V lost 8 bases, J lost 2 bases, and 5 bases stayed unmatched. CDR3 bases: TGTGCCAGCGGACCGGGGGGGGCCTACGAGCAGTACTTC. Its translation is CASGPGGAYEQYF.

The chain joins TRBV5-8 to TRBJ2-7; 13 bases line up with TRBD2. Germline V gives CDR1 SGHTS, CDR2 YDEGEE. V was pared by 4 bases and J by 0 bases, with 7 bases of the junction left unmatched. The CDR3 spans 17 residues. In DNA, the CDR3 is TGTGCCAGCAGCGCCGGGACTAGCGGGATGAGCTCCTACGAGCAGTACTTC. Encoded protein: CASSAGTSGMSSYEQYF.

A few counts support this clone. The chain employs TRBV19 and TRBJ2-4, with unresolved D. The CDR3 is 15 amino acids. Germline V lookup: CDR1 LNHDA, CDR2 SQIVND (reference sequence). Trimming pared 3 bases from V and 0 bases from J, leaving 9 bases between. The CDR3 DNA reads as TGTGCCAGTAGTATCTATTCCTTAGCCAAAAACATTCAGTACTTC. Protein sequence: CASSIYSLAKNIQYF.

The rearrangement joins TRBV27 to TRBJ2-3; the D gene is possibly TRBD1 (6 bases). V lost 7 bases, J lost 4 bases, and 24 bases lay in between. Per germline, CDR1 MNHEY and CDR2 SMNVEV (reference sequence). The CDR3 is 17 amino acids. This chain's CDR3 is CASTPVTPRGPADTQYF. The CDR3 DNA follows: TGTGCCAGCACCCCTGTAACTCCCAGGGGTCCTGCAGATACGCAGTATTTT.

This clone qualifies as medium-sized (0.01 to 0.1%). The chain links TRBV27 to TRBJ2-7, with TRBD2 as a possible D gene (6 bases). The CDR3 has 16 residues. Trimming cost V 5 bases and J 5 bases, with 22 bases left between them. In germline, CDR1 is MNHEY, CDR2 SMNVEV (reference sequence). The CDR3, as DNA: TGTGCCAGCAGTCCCCCCCGTCGGGGGATGACGAACGAGCAGTACTTC. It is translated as CASSPPRRGMTNEQYF.

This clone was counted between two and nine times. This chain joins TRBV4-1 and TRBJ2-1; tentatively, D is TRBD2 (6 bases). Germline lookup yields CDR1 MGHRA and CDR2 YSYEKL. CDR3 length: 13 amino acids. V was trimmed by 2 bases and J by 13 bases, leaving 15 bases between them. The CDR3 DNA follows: TGCGCCAGCAGCCAATCTGAGCGGAGGGCCCAGTTCTTC. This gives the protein CASSQSERRAQFF.

The CDR3 DNA is TGTGCCAGCAGGACGGCCGGGGGACTGAATCAGCCCCAGCATTTT. Translation gives CASRTAGGLNQPQHF. The rearrangement uses TRBV6-1 and TRBJ1-5; D perhaps matches TRBD1 (5 bases). Germline CDR1 is MNHNS and CDR2 is SASEGT. Trimming pared 6 bases from V and 4 bases from J, leaving 16 bases between. The CDR3 is 15 residues long.

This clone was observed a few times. CDR3 sequence: CASSQAPGGVGANYGYTF. The CDR3 region has the DNA TGCGCCAGCAGCCAAGCACCAGGGGGCGTAGGAGCTAACTATGGCTACACCTTC. The chain recombines TRBV4-1 with TRBJ1-2; 8 bases match TRBD1. CDR1 MGHRA and CDR2 YSYEKL come from the germline V gene. The CDR3 length is 18 residues. V lost 1 base to trimming and J lost 0 bases; unmatched junction nucleotides: 10.

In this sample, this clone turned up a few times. This CDR3 reads CASRTSGRFYEQYF. Written as DNA, the CDR3 is TGTGCCAGCAGGACTAGCGGGAGGTTCTACGAGCAGTACTTC. The genes are TRBV2 and TRBJ2-7, with 13 bases matching TRBD2. The germline gives CDR1 SNHLY, CDR2 FYNNEI. The V and J ends lost 6 bases and 3 bases, in that order; junction bases with no gene match: 2. CDR3 length: 14 residues.

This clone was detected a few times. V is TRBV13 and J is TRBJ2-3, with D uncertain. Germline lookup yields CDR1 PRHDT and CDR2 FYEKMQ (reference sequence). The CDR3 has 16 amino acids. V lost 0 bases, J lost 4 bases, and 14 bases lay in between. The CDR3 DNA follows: TGTGCCAGCAGCTTAGGGCTTCGGCAAGTGGCAGATACGCAGTATTTT. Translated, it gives CASSLGLRQVADTQYF.

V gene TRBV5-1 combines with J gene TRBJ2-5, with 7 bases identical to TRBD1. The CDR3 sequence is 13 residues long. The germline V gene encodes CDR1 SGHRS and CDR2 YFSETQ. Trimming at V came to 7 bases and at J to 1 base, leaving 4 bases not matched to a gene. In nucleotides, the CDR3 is TGCGCCAGCGCGACAGGGCTCCAAGAGACCCAGTACTTC. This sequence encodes CASATGLQETQYF.

In DNA form, the CDR3 reads TGTGCCAGCAGTCCCATACCTAGCACAGATACGCAGTATTTT. This translates into CASSPIPSTDTQYF. The rearrangement joins TRBV27 to TRBJ2-3; D is undetermined. CDR1 is MNHEY and CDR2 is SMNVEV in the germline V gene (reference sequence). The CDR3 totals 14 residues. Trimming took off 5 bases at V and 0 bases at J, with 9 bases between the two ends.